Sequencing of this T cell receptor beta chain was carried out in a study of shared clonotypes between healthy human individuals. In the study overall: The cohort had two women and a few men, ages 18 to 49.

The protocol was immunoSEQ multiplex PCR, while the TCRdb copy is restricted to in-frame clones and leaves out a portion. The data contain a few million clones, approximately 95% of them singletons. The CDR3 totals 13 residues. From germline, CDR1 is SGDLS and CDR2 YYNGEE. Deletions cut 5 bases from V and 6 bases from J, with 11 bases between. The source of this sequence is a man between 18 and 35 years old in good health. Some clones in this sample may be carry-over from other donors' samples. Sequencing was performed on naive CD4+ T cells from PBMCs. Specified subset: CD45RA+ positively selected. V and J are TRBV9 and TRBJ2-2; D unclear. CDR3 amino acids: CASSPELAGELFF. CDR3 in DNA: TGTGCCAGCAGTCCCGAACTCGCCGGGGAGCTGTTTTTT.